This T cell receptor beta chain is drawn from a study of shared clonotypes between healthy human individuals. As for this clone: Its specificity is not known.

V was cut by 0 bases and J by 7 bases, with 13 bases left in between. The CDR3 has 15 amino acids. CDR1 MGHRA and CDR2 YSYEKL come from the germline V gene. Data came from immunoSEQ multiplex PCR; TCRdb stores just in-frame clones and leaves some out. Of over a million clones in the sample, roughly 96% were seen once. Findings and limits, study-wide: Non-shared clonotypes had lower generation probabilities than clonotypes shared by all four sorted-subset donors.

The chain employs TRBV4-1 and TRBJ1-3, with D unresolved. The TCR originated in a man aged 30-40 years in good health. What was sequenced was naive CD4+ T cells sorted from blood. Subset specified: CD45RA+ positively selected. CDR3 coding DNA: TGCGCCAGCAGCCAAGATTACAGCTTCGGGAACACCATATATTTT. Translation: CASSQDYSFGNTIYF.